The sequence of this T cell receptor beta chain was determined in a study of cytomegalovirus exposure and HLA in healthy donors. A few counts support this clone. Vbeta (60) and Jbeta (13) primers were used in the PCR. Only in-frame clones appear in the TCRdb table, and some are missing; sequencing was by immunoSEQ multiplex PCR. The table has about 120,000 clones, around three quarters seen once; the top ten hold roughly 11%. This CDR3 region has 11 residues. CDR1 and CDR2 from the germline V gene are MNHEY and SMNVEV (reference sequence). V shed 5 bases and J shed 4 bases, with 6 bases lying between them.

The V gene is TRBV27, the J gene TRBJ2-7; D remains ambiguous. Material for sequencing was PBMCs. The TCR comes from a middle-aged man in good health and CMV-seropositive. For the CDR3, the DNA is TGTGCCAGCAGTGAGCATTACGAGCAGTACTTC. Translated: CASSEHYEQYF.